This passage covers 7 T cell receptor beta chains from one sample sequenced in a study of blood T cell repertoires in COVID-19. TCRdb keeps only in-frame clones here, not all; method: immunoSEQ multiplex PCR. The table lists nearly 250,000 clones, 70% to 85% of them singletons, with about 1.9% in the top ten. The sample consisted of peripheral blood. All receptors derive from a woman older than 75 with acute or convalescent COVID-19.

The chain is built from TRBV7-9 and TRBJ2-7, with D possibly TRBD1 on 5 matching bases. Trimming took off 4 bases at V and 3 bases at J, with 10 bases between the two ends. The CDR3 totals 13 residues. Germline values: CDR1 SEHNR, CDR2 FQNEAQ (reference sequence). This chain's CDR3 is CASSSTTGYEQYF. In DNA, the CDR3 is TGTGCCAGCAGCTCCACCACAGGCTACGAGCAGTACTTC. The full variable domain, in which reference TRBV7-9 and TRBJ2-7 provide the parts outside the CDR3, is DTGVSQNPRHKITKRGQNVTFRCDPISEHNRLYWYRQTLGQGPEFLTYFQNEAQLEKSRLLSDRFSAERPKGSFSTLEIQRTEQGDSAMYLCASSSTTGYEQYFGPGTRLTVT.

The CDR3 is CAIAPGQKYEQYF. The CDR3 DNA reads as TGTGCCATCGCTCCGGGACAGAAATACGAGCAGTACTTC. The chain links TRBV10-3 to TRBJ2-7; 7 nucleotides match TRBD1. Germline values: CDR1 ENHRY, CDR2 SYGVKD. The CDR3 runs to 13 residues. The junction had 8 bases not matched to a gene; V was cut back by 8 bases and J by 4 bases.

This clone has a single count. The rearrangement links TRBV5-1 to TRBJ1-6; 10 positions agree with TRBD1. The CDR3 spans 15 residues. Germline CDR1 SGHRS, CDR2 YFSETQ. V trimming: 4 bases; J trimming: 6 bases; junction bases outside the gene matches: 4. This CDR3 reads CASSPGTGVNSPLHF. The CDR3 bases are TGCGCCAGCAGCCCCGGGACAGGGGTTAATTCACCCCTCCACTTT.

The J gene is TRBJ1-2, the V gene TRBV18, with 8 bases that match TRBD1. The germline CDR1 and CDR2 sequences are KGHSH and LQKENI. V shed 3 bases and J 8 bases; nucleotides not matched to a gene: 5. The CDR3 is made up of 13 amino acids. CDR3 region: CASSPMTGEGYTF. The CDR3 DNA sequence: TGTGCCAGCTCACCCATGACAGGGGAAGGCTACACCTTC.

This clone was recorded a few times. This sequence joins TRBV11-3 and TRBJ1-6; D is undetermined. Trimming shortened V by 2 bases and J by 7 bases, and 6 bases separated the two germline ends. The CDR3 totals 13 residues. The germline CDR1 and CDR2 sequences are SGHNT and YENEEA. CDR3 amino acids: CASSLRENSPLHF. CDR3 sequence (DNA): TGTGCCAGCAGCTTACGGGAGAATTCACCCCTCCACTTT.

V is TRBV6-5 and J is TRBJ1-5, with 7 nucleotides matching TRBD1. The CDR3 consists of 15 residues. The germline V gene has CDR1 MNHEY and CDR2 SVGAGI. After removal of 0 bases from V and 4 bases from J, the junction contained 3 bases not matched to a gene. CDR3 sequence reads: CASSYSTTGNQPQHF. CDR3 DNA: TGTGCCAGCAGTTACTCAACGACAGGGAATCAGCCCCAGCATTTT.

CDR3 coding DNA: TGTGCCAGCAGCGTGGACACCAGAAACACCATATATTTT. Amino acid sequence: CASSVDTRNTIYF. V is TRBV9 and J is TRBJ1-3, with a tentative D call TRBD1 (5 bases). Between the trimmed V and J ends, which lost 2 bases and 5 bases, there was a span of 8 bases. The CDR3 has 13 residues. In germline, CDR1 is SGDLS, CDR2 YYNGEE.